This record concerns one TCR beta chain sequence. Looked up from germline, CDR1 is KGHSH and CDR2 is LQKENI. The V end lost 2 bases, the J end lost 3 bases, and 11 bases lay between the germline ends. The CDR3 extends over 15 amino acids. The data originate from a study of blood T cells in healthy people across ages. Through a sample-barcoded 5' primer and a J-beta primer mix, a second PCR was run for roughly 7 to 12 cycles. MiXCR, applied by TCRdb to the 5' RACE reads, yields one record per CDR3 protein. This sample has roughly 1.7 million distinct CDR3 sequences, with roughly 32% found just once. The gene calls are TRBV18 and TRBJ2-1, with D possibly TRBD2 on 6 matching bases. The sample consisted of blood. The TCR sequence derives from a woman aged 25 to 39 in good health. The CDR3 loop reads CASSPLLADYNEQFF. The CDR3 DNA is TGTGCCAGCTCACCATTGTTAGCGGACTACAATGAGCAGTTCTTC.